The clone carrying this T cell receptor (beta chain) has more than one count but fewer than ten. This sample is drawn from a study of blood T cell repertoires in COVID-19. The CDR3 length is 13 residues. V shed 7 bases, J shed 2 bases, and the junction held 6 bases outside the gene matches. The germline gives CDR1 SQVTM, CDR2 ANQGSEA. Here immunoSEQ multiplex PCR was the method, and the copy in TCRdb shows in-frame clones only, minus some. The profile shows about 90,000 clones, about 80% of them singletons. Sequencing was done on a sample of peripheral blood. The V call is TRBV29-1, the J call TRBJ2-7; 9 nucleotides match TRBD2. This TCR was sampled from a woman in her 70s with acute or convalescent COVID-19. The chain's CDR3 is CSGKTSGAYEQYF. The CDR3 DNA sequence: TGCAGCGGTAAGACTAGCGGAGCCTACGAGCAGTACTTC.